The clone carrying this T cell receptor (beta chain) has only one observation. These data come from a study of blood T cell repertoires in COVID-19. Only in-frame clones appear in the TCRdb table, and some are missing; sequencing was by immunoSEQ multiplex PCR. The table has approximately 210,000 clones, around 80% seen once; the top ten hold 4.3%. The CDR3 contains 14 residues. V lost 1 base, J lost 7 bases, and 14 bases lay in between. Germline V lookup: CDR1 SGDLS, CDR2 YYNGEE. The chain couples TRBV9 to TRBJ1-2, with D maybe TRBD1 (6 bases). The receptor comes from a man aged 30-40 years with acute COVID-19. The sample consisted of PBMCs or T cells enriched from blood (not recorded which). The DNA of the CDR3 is TGTGCCAGCAGCGTACAACAACAGGGCTCTGGCTACACCTTC. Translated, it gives CASSVQQQGSGYTF.